What follows are 5 T cell receptor beta chains derived from one specimen sequenced in a study of blood T cell repertoires in COVID-19. The repertoire was sequenced with immunoSEQ multiplex PCR; TCRdb's copy has only in-frame clones and lacks some. The repertoire has around 94,000 clones, around 82% of them found once; the top ten carry 6.3%. The sequencing sample was made of peripheral blood. The receptors come from a man aged 60 to 69 with acute or convalescent COVID-19.

There are a few counts of this clone. The chain couples TRBV2 to TRBJ1-2; D gene unclear. The CDR3 totals 11 residues. Germline V CDR1 and CDR2: SNHLY, FYNNEI. The V end lost 1 base, the J end lost 8 bases, and 5 bases lay between the germline ends. The CDR3 loop is CASSEDEGYTF. The CDR3 DNA is TGTGCCAGCAGTGAAGATGAGGGCTACACCTTC.

The V gene is TRBV29-1, the J gene TRBJ2-5, with TRBD2 matching over 7 bases. Germline CDR1 and CDR2: SQVTM and ANQGSEA. The CDR3 covers 12 residues. V was clipped by 1 base and J by 5 bases; unmatched bases: 1. The CDR3 reads CSVEVGGETQYF. The CDR3 DNA follows: TGCAGCGTTGAAGTGGGAGGGGAGACCCAGTACTTC. Complete variable domain (other parts from reference TRBV29-1 and TRBJ2-5): SAVISQKPSRDICQRGTSLTIQCQVDSQVTMMFWYRQQPGQSLTLIATANQGSEATYESGFVIDKFPISRPNLTFSTLTVSNMSPEDSSIYLCSVEVGGETQYFGPGTRLLVL.

The chain employs TRBV5-3 and TRBJ1-3; 10 bases fit TRBD1. TRBV5-3 qualifies as an ORF whose function is uncertain. The CDR3 is 16 residues long. V trimming: 5 bases; J trimming: 4 bases; junction bases outside the gene matches: 9. The CDR3 here is CARRTGTGVGGNTIYF. The CDR3 region has the DNA TGTGCCAGAAGGACCGGGACAGGGGTCGGCGGAAACACCATATATTTT.

V gene TRBV5-1 combines with J gene TRBJ2-1, with 8 positions matching TRBD2. V shed 0 bases, J shed 6 bases, and the junction held 2 bases outside the gene matches. CDR1 and CDR2 (germline): SGHRS, YFSETQ. This CDR3 has 14 residues. The CDR3 DNA follows: TGCGCCAGCAGCTTGGCCGGGAGGGGCAATGAGCAGTTCTTC. This encodes CASSLAGRGNEQFF.

J is TRBJ2-1 and V is TRBV10-3; D not resolved. Germline CDR1 is ENHRY and CDR2 is SYGVKD. The V end lost 0 bases, the J end lost 4 bases, and 7 bases lay between the germline ends. The CDR3 contains 14 residues. The CDR3 is CAISESRQYNEQFF. Written as DNA, the CDR3 is TGTGCCATCAGTGAGTCGAGGCAGTACAATGAGCAGTTCTTC.